The T cell receptor (beta chain) under discussion was sequenced for a study of T cells in Graves' hyperthyroidism and ophthalmopathy. TCR beta CDR3 sequences were amplified from RNA transcripts. A first-round RT-PCR of the TCR CDR3 used the HTBI primer set. A single record per CDR3 protein comes from TCRdb applying MiXCR to the multiplex PCR reads. The table has roughly 740,000 distinct CDR3 sequences, roughly 17% seen once. This CDR3 spans 12 amino acids. V was trimmed by 10 bases and J by 7 bases, leaving 13 bases between them. CDR1 and CDR2 (germline): SGHDN, FVKESK. V is TRBV14 and J is TRBJ2-2; D gene unclear. Specimen: blood. The TCR was taken from a man between 18 and 29 years old with Graves' hyperthyroidism. The CDR3 here is CATSAADGELFF. The CDR3 DNA reads TGTGCCACCTCCGCTGCGGACGGGGAGCTGTTTTTT.